These 23 T cell receptor beta chains were sequenced from one sample in a study of blood T cell repertoires in COVID-19. Profiled with immunoSEQ multiplex PCR; TCRdb holds only in-frame clones, not every one. The sample lists 220,000 or so clones, more than 85% occurring once. The source material was peripheral blood. These receptor sequences come from a woman aged 50 to 60 with COVID-19, enrolled during active disease.

The chain combines TRBV5-8 with TRBJ1-2; 9 positions match TRBD1. This CDR3 spans 15 amino acids. J lost 8 bases, V lost 4 bases, and 12 bases had no gene match. Per the germline V gene, CDR1 is SGHTS and CDR2 is YDEGEE. The CDR3 region has the DNA TGTGCCAGCAGCCTAACGGGACAGGGAAAAAGAGGCTACACCTTC. This sequence encodes CASSLTGQGKRGYTF.

The chain uses TRBV11-3 and TRBJ1-2; 11 nucleotides line up with TRBD1. The CDR3 extends over 16 amino acids. Per the germline V gene, CDR1 is SGHNT and CDR2 is YENEEA. The V segment lost 5 bases and the J segment 4 bases; nucleotides outside the gene matches: 9. CDR3 sequence (DNA): TGTGCCAGCAGCCCGGGACAGGGGGGCAGGGGCTATGGCTACACCTTC. Residues: CASSPGQGGRGYGYTF. Complete variable domain (other parts from reference TRBV11-3 and TRBJ1-2): EAGVVQSPRYKIIEKKQPVAFWCNPISGHNTLYWYLQNLGQGPELLIRYENEEAVDDSQLPKDRFSAERLKGVDSTLKIQPAELGDSAVYLCASSPGQGGRGYGYTFGSGTRLTVV.

The rearrangement joins TRBV5-6 to TRBJ2-2; tentative D call: TRBD1 (5 bases). The germline V gene has CDR1 SGHDT and CDR2 YYEEEE. The CDR3 has 12 amino acids. The germline V and J ends were trimmed by 4 bases and 6 bases, with 7 bases remaining between them. The CDR3: CASSLGAGELFF. DNA for the CDR3: TGTGCCAGCAGCCTAGGGGCCGGGGAGCTGTTTTTT.

The chain carries TRBV7-3 and TRBJ2-6, with D hard to call. The CDR3 has 15 amino acids. The germline V gene encodes CDR1 SGHTA and CDR2 FQGTGA. V gave up 6 bases and J gave up 0 bases, with 9 bases separating them. CDR3 DNA sequence: TGTGCCAGCAGTCGAGAGGTCTCTGGGGCCAACGTCCTGACTTTC. Protein: CASSREVSGANVLTF.

The chain is built from TRBV12-3 or TRBV12-4 and TRBJ1-6; D is ambiguous. V lost 5 bases and J lost 7, with 6 bases in between. The CDR3 has 12 amino acids. CDR3 DNA sequence: TGTGCCAGCAGTCTCCCGAATTCACCCCTCCACTTT. It encodes CASSLPNSPLHF.

The CDR3 here is CASSPGQGTSGEQYV. The CDR3 coding sequence is TGTGCCAGCTCACCAGGACAGGGGACGTCTGGCGAGCAGTACGTC. The chain links TRBV18 to TRBJ2-7, with TRBD1 matching over 9 bases. Looked up from germline, CDR1 is KGHSH and CDR2 is LQKENI. The CDR3 consists of 15 residues. Trimming took 2 bases from V and 6 from J; bases not matched to a gene: 8.

The rearrangement uses TRBV5-6 and TRBJ1-1, with a possible D match to TRBD1 (6 bases). From germline, CDR1 is SGHDT and CDR2 YYEEEE. The CDR3 totals 15 residues. V was pared by 0 bases and J by 1 base, with 10 bases between. CDR3 in DNA: TGTGCCAGCAGCTTGGTAGGACAGTCGAACACTGAAGCTTTCTTT. This codes for CASSLVGQSNTEAFF. The whole variable domain, filled in from reference TRBV5-6 and TRBJ1-1, reads DAGVTQSPTHLIKTRGQQVTLRCSPKSGHDTVSWYQQALGQGPQFIFQYYEEEERQRGNFPDRFSGHQFPNYSSELNVNALLLGDSALYLCASSLVGQSNTEAFFGQGTRLTVV.

The chain links TRBV11-3 to TRBJ1-1; maybe TRBD1 (6 bases). Germline CDR1 reads SGHNT; CDR2 reads YENEEA. The CDR3 covers 15 residues. Trimming cost V 1 base and J 7 bases, with 16 bases left between them. The CDR3: CASSLVAGESGEAFF. CDR3 DNA: TGTGCCAGCAGCTTAGTGGCAGGGGAAAGTGGTGAAGCTTTCTTT. The full variable domain, with the rest looked up from reference TRBV11-3 and TRBJ1-1, is EAGVVQSPRYKIIEKKQPVAFWCNPISGHNTLYWYLQNLGQGPELLIRYENEEAVDDSQLPKDRFSAERLKGVDSTLKIQPAELGDSAVYLCASSLVAGESGEAFFGQGTRLTVV.

V usage is TRBV3-1 (or the pseudogene TRBV3-2) and J usage is TRBJ1-5; D gene unclear. V shed 1 base and J shed 1 base, with 8 bases lying between them. Germline CDR1 and CDR2: LGHDT and YNNKEL (reference sequence). This CDR3 has 15 residues. The CDR3 DNA follows: TGTGCCAGCAGCCAAGGAGGGAGCAGCAATCAGCCCCAGCATTTT. Translating it yields CASSQGGSSNQPQHF.

This clone appeared once. CDR3 bases: TGTGCCAGCGAGGACTCCTACGAGCAGTACTTC. It encodes CASEDSYEQYF. The chain couples TRBV28 to TRBJ2-7; D uncertain. CDR1 and CDR2 from the germline V gene are MDHEN and SYDVKM. V lost 8 bases to trimming and J lost 0 bases, with 5 bases between them. This CDR3 is built from 11 residues.

This sequence joins TRBV7-9 and TRBJ2-7; possibly TRBD2 for D (5 bases). Per germline, CDR1 SEHNR and CDR2 FQNEAQ (reference sequence). V was shortened by 1 base and J by 7 bases, with 11 bases between the two germline ends. The CDR3 totals 13 residues. CDR3 in amino acids: CASSLEATGEQYF. CDR3 in DNA: TGTGCCAGCAGCTTAGAGGCGACGGGGGAGCAGTACTTC.

V gene TRBV11-2 combines with J gene TRBJ2-1; tentatively, D is TRBD2 (6 bases). This CDR3 is 14 amino acids long. Trimming stripped 4 bases from V and 15 bases from J, with 22 bases between. Per the germline V gene, CDR1 is SGHAT and CDR2 is FQNNGV. CDR3 loop: CASSYPGRDESRFF. Here the CDR3 DNA reads TGTGCCAGCAGCTACCCGGGGCGGGACGAGAGTAGGTTCTTC.

The chain uses TRBV6-4 and TRBJ1-1; possible D gene TRBD1, 5 bases. The germline CDR1 and CDR2 sequences are MRHNA and SNTAGT. Deletions cut 0 bases from V and 5 bases from J, with 16 bases between. The CDR3 has 16 residues. The CDR3 sequence is CASSDSGGEVRTEAFF. The DNA of the CDR3 is TGTGCCAGCAGTGACTCGGGAGGGGAAGTGCGAACTGAAGCTTTCTTT.

The rearrangement joins TRBV5-4 to TRBJ2-3; perhaps TRBD1 as D (6 bases). The CDR3 covers 14 residues. V lost 6 bases and J 0 bases, leaving 11 bases between the germline ends. The germline V gene encodes CDR1 SGHNT and CDR2 YYREEE (reference sequence). CDR3 amino acids: CASTVDSSTDTQYF. The CDR3 DNA reads as TGTGCCAGCACCGTGGACAGCAGCACAGATACGCAGTATTTT.

This clone appeared a single time. J is TRBJ1-5 and V is TRBV7-9, with a weak D call TRBD1 (6 bases). CDR1 is SEHNR and CDR2 is FQNEAQ in the germline V gene (reference sequence). This CDR3 contains 15 residues. V was shortened by 2 bases and J by 4 bases, with 12 bases between the two germline ends. The CDR3 bases are TGTGCCAGCAGCTTAACAGGGCTTGAGAATCAGCCCCAGCATTTT. It encodes CASSLTGLENQPQHF.

The chain recombines TRBV11-2 with TRBJ2-7; D unresolved. This CDR3 comprises 11 residues. Germline V gene sequence: CDR1 SGHAT, CDR2 FQNNGV. Trimming pared 4 bases from V and 4 bases from J, leaving 5 bases between. In DNA form, the CDR3 reads TGTGCCAGCAGCTCGTATTACGAGCAGTACTTC. As protein: CASSSYYEQYF.

This clone showed up just a few times. The V call is TRBV2, the J call TRBJ2-4; 7 bases are shared with TRBD1. CDR3 size: 14 residues. Germline V gives CDR1 SNHLY, CDR2 FYNNEI. J was trimmed by 3 bases and V by 6 bases; bases with no gene match: 5. The CDR3 coding sequence is TGTGCCAGCAGCCAGGGGGTAGTCAAAAACATTCAGTACTTC. Amino acids: CASSQGVVKNIQYF.

This chain uses TRBV9 with TRBJ2-3, with 10 bases lining up with TRBD2. This CDR3 region has 17 residues. Looked up from germline, CDR1 is SGDLS and CDR2 is YYNGEE. With 0 bases clipped from V and 2 bases from J, the junction kept 6 bases outside the gene matches. This chain's CDR3 is CASSVGAGGSYTDTQYF. The CDR3 nucleotides are TGTGCCAGCAGCGTAGGAGCGGGGGGGTCCTACACAGATACGCAGTATTTT. The variable domain in full, completed from reference TRBV9 and TRBJ2-3, reads DSGVTQTPKHLITATGQRVTLRCSPRSGDLSVYWYQQSLDQGLQFLIQYYNGEERAKGNILERFSAQQFPDLHSELNLSSLELGDSALYFCASSVGAGGSYTDTQYFGPGTRLTVL.

The chain employs TRBV7-2 and TRBJ1-6, with D maybe TRBD1 (6 bases). This CDR3 spans 15 amino acids. Germline values: CDR1 SGHTA, CDR2 FQGNSA. With 6 bases removed from V and 4 bases from J, the gap between germline ends came to 13 bases. The CDR3 loop is CASRPGGAYNSPLHF. The DNA of the CDR3 is TGTGCCAGCAGGCCGGGGGGGGCGTATAATTCACCCCTCCACTTT.

The chain is built from TRBV19 and TRBJ2-6; the D gene is possibly TRBD1 (6 bases). The germline V gene has CDR1 LNHDA and CDR2 SQIVND (reference sequence). Trimming took off 5 bases at V and 1 base at J, with 15 bases between the two ends. This CDR3 contains 17 residues. The CDR3 nucleotides read TGTGCCAGTAGTCCTGTCTTAGGGGGATCTGGGGCCAACGTCCTGACTTTC. This sequence encodes CASSPVLGGSGANVLTF.

This clone was found a few times. The chain is built from TRBV4-2 and TRBJ2-2, with 11 positions matching TRBD2. The CDR3 is 15 residues long. V dropped 4 bases and J dropped 4; count of bases not matched to a gene: 2. Germline-derived CDR1 and CDR2 are LGHNA and YNFKEQ. CDR3 sequence reads: CASSPGLAVTGELFF. In nucleotides, the CDR3 is TGTGCCAGCAGCCCGGGACTAGCGGTCACCGGGGAGCTGTTTTTT.

This clone has a single count. The genes are TRBV19 and TRBJ1-1; D remains unclear. The CDR3 sequence is 13 residues long. Trimming shortened V by 3 bases and J by 10 bases, and 15 bases separated the two germline ends. Germline values: CDR1 LNHDA, CDR2 SQIVND (reference sequence). The CDR3 region has the DNA TGTGCCAGTAGTATCGCGACACGAGGACTAGCTTTCTTT. This sequence encodes CASSIATRGLAFF.

The gene calls are TRBV13 and TRBJ2-1, with 11 nucleotides matching TRBD1. The V gene end was trimmed by 1 base and the J gene end by 9 bases; junction bases not matched to a gene: 11. Looked up from germline, CDR1 is PRHDT and CDR2 is FYEKMQ (reference sequence). The CDR3 length is 17 residues. The CDR3, as DNA: TGTGCCAGCAGCTTAGTCGTGGGGACAGGGGGTTTCCGTGAGCAGTTCTTC. This gives the protein CASSLVVGTGGFREQFF.